Shown below are 24 T cell receptor beta chains from a single sample sequenced in a study of identical twins. TCRdb re-called the 5' RACE reads with MiXCR, one entry per CDR3 protein. The sample consists of some 500,000 distinct CDR3 sequences, 22% of them appearing once. This sample also appeared in a second study, on T cells expressing NK-cell markers.

Source material: CD4+ T cells sorted from blood. All receptors derive from a woman younger than 35 in good health.

This clonotype was detected a few times. The chain links TRBV6-5 to TRBJ2-2; TRBD1 or TRBD2 may be the D gene (6 bases each). Between the trimmed V and J ends, which lost 4 bases and 6 bases, there was a span of 27 bases. The germline V gene has CDR1 MNHEY and CDR2 SVGAGI. This CDR3 is 19 amino acids long. CDR3 coding DNA: TGTGCCAGCAGTTCTTCCCAGGGAGGACGCAATGGGGGCCCCGGGGAGCTGTTTTTT. Residues: CASSSSQGGRNGGPGELFF.

This sequence joins TRBV20-1 and TRBJ2-7; tentatively, D is TRBD2 (5 bases). The CDR3 contains 15 residues. With 4 bases removed from V and 2 bases from J, the gap between germline ends came to 18 bases. CDR1 DFQATT and CDR2 SNEGSKA come from the germline V gene (reference sequence). The CDR3 here is CSAKGYRADPYEQYF. CDR3 nucleotide sequence: TGCAGTGCTAAGGGTTATAGAGCGGACCCCTACGAGCAGTACTTC.

The chain joins TRBV5-1 to TRBJ2-2; 10 bases match TRBD1. From germline, CDR1 is SGHRS and CDR2 YFSETQ. V shed 4 bases, J shed 3 bases, and the junction held 0 bases outside the gene matches. CDR3 length: 14 residues. CDR3 protein: CASSGQGDTGELFF. The CDR3 DNA sequence: TGCGCCAGCAGCGGACAGGGGGACACCGGGGAGCTGTTTTTT. The whole variable domain, remainder taken from reference TRBV5-1 and TRBJ2-2, is KAGVTQTPRYLIKTRGQQVTLSCSPISGHRSVSWYQQTPGQGLQFLFEYFSETQRNKGNFPGRFSGRQFSNSRSEMNVSTLELGDSALYLCASSGQGDTGELFFGEGSRLTVL.

The chain is built from TRBV10-3 and TRBJ2-1; 9 nucleotides agree with TRBD2. Germline loops: CDR1 ENHRY, CDR2 SYGVKD. Unmatched junction bases numbered 6, after V lost 3 bases and J lost 0 bases. The CDR3 covers 17 residues. CDR3 DNA sequence: TGTGCCATCAGTGATATGACGCGGGGGGGCTCCTACAATGAGCAGTTCTTC. Translated: CAISDMTRGGSYNEQFF.

This clonotype was seen only a few times. This chain joins TRBV3-1 and TRBJ2-1; the D gene could be TRBD1 or TRBD2 (5 bases each). CDR3 length equals 13 residues. Germline loops: CDR1 LGHDT, CDR2 YNNKEL (reference sequence). Trimming removed 4 bases at V and 10 bases at J, with 14 bases between. The CDR3 DNA sequence: TGTGCCAGCAGCCCCCCCGTCGGGACGGAGCAGTTCTTC. It yields the protein CASSPPVGTEQFF.

This clonotype was picked up a small number of times. The gene calls are TRBV18 and TRBJ2-7, with TRBD2 matching over 7 bases. The CDR3 has 17 amino acids. With V trimmed by 3 bases and J by 6 bases, 17 bases remained unmatched. Germline assignment: CDR1 KGHSH and CDR2 LQKENI. CDR3 nucleotides: TGTGCCAGCTCACCCCTACTGACAGCGGGGTACCCTTTCGAGCAGTACTTC. Encoded protein: CASSPLLTAGYPFEQYF.

The J gene is TRBJ2-2, the V gene TRBV12-3 or TRBV12-4, with 7 bases fitting TRBD2. This CDR3 has 15 residues. With V trimmed by 8 bases and J by 8 bases, 14 bases remained unmatched. The CDR3 loop reads CASSVYGTIRGELFF. DNA for the CDR3: TGTGCCAGCTCAGTTTATGGGACTATAAGGGGGGAGCTGTTTTTT.

This clonotype was observed a handful of times. The rearrangement joins TRBV5-1 to TRBJ2-6, with D unclear. Trimming cost V 0 bases and J 0 bases, with 10 bases left between them. Germline V CDR1 and CDR2: SGHRS, YFSETQ. The CDR3 length is 17 residues. The CDR3 sequence is CASSLGVTYSGANVLTF. CDR3 nucleotide sequence: TGCGCCAGCAGCTTGGGGGTAACATACTCTGGGGCCAACGTCCTGACTTTC.

The chain couples TRBV7-8 to TRBJ2-5; 8 positions agree with TRBD1. Germline CDR1 reads SGHVS; CDR2 reads FQNEAQ. The CDR3 consists of 13 residues. Trimming cost V 7 bases and J 2 bases; bases outside gene matches: 3. Here the CDR3 reads CASTWTGQETQYF. DNA for the CDR3: TGTGCCAGCACCTGGACAGGGCAAGAGACCCAGTACTTC.

The chain is built from TRBV20-1 and TRBJ2-3; D is possibly TRBD1 or TRBD2 (5 bases each). The CDR3 totals 14 residues. The V and J ends lost 3 bases and 2 bases respectively, with 12 bases between them. Germline V lookup: CDR1 DFQATT, CDR2 SNEGSKA (reference sequence). CDR3 coding DNA: TGCAGTGCTAGGAGGGGAACTTCCACAGATACGCAGTATTTT. Its protein is CSARRGTSTDTQYF.

This clonotype was counted between two and nine times. The chain is built from TRBV4-2 and TRBJ2-2; 7 positions match TRBD1. V shed 4 bases and J 4 bases; nucleotides not matched to a gene: 9. The germline gives CDR1 LGHNA, CDR2 YNFKEQ. The CDR3 covers 16 residues. This chain's CDR3 is CASSLRFRGRTGELFF. The CDR3 region has the DNA TGTGCCAGCAGCCTCCGGTTTAGGGGGCGCACCGGGGAGCTGTTTTTT.

The table lists this clonotype with a few counts. This chain uses TRBV7-8 with TRBJ2-7; D gene uncertain. Trimming pared 6 bases from V and 4 bases from J, leaving 10 bases between. This CDR3 has 12 amino acids. The germline CDR1 and CDR2 sequences are SGHVS and FQNEAQ. The CDR3, as DNA: TGTGCCAGCAGTCCCCTCCTATACGAGCAGTACTTC. It is translated as CASSPLLYEQYF.

J is TRBJ1-4 and V is TRBV7-2; D remains ambiguous. There are 15 residues in the CDR3. Germline V CDR1 and CDR2: SGHTA, FQGNSA. V shed 5 bases and J shed 0 bases, with 10 bases lying between them. CDR3 protein: CASSPGRSTNEKLFF. The CDR3 DNA is TGTGCCAGCAGCCCGGGAAGATCAACTAATGAAAAACTGTTTTTT.

This clonotype was picked up a small number of times. The V call is TRBV10-3, the J call TRBJ1-5; D might be TRBD1 (6 bases). CDR1 is ENHRY and CDR2 is SYGVKD in the germline V gene. This CDR3 is 14 amino acids long. The V gene lost 10 bases and the J gene lost 1 base, with 14 bases spanning the gap. CDR3 DNA sequence: TGTGCCACCCACGACAGGATGAGCAATCAGCCCCAGCATTTT. It is translated as CATHDRMSNQPQHF.

This chain links TRBV19 with TRBJ1-1; D gene uncertain. The CDR3 is 11 amino acids. Deletions cut 2 bases from V and 9 bases from J, with 7 bases between. CDR1 is LNHDA, CDR2 SQIVND, per germline (reference sequence). The CDR3 sequence is CASSIRWKAFF. As DNA, the CDR3 is TGTGCCAGTAGTATAAGATGGAAAGCTTTCTTT.

This chain links TRBV20-1 with TRBJ2-7; 7 nucleotides align to TRBD1. The J segment lost 2 bases and the V segment lost 2 bases, leaving 3 bases of the junction unmatched. The CDR3 has 13 amino acids. Germline V gives CDR1 DFQATT, CDR2 SNEGSKA (reference sequence). The CDR3 spells CSARSGQTYEQYF. CDR3 in DNA: TGCAGTGCTAGATCGGGACAGACCTACGAGCAGTACTTC.

This clonotype has a handful of counts. The chain recombines TRBV20-1 with TRBJ1-5, with D perhaps matching TRBD1 (5 bases). Germline lookup yields CDR1 DFQATT and CDR2 SNEGSKA (reference sequence). Trimming left V 4 bases short and J 3 bases short, with 10 bases between. This CDR3 is 13 amino acids long. The CDR3 nucleotides are TGCAGTGCTAACGGGGCGAACAATCAGCCCCAGCATTTT. Its protein is CSANGANNQPQHF.

This clonotype was seen a few times. The chain is built from TRBV5-1 and TRBJ2-5, with D perhaps TRBD2 (6 bases). The CDR3 is 14 amino acids. Germline assignment: CDR1 SGHRS and CDR2 YFSETQ. The germline V and J ends were trimmed by 7 bases and 5 bases, with 18 bases remaining between them. The CDR3 sequence is CASGKDLGGETQYF. The DNA for the CDR3 is TGCGCCAGCGGAAAGGACCTGGGAGGCGAGACCCAGTACTTC.

This clonotype has a handful of counts. The CDR3 DNA reads as TGTGCCAGCAGCATCCACCTAGGGGGAGCGCTTAACACCGGGGAGCTGTTTTTT. Protein sequence: CASSIHLGGALNTGELFF. This sequence joins TRBV12-3 or TRBV12-4 and TRBJ2-2; D possibly corresponds to TRBD1 (6 bases). The CDR3 spans 18 residues. V gave up 6 bases and J gave up 2 bases, with 22 bases separating them.

J is TRBJ2-7 and V is TRBV7-2; TRBD1 aligns across 7 bases. Germline CDR1 SGHTA, CDR2 FQGNSA. The J segment lost 9 bases and the V segment lost 1 base, leaving 9 bases of the junction unmatched. This CDR3 is built from 14 residues. The DNA for the CDR3 is TGTGCCAGCAGCTTAGAGACAGGGTATAGCGCGCAGTACTTC. This encodes CASSLETGYSAQYF.

In its sample, this clonotype was seen a few times. V and J are TRBV9 and TRBJ1-2; the D is unclear. Germline values: CDR1 SGDLS, CDR2 YYNGEE. The CDR3 is made up of 14 amino acids. V lost 3 bases and J 0 bases, leaving 9 bases between the germline ends. The CDR3 coding sequence is TGTGCCAGCAGCGCCGACATCTCTAACTATGGCTACACCTTC. It specifies CASSADISNYGYTF. Looking up the rest from reference TRBV9 and TRBJ1-2 gives the full variable domain: DSGVTQTPKHLITATGQRVTLRCSPRSGDLSVYWYQQSLDQGLQFLIQYYNGEERAKGNILERFSAQQFPDLHSELNLSSLELGDSALYFCASSADISNYGYTFGSGTRLTVV.

This chain links TRBV12-3 or TRBV12-4 with TRBJ2-7; either TRBD1 or TRBD2 may supply D (5 bases each). The CDR3 consists of 11 residues. Trimming removed 7 bases from V and 8 bases from J, with 12 bases in between. CDR3: CASTPGAQQYF. The CDR3 DNA follows: TGTGCCAGCACCCCCGGGGCTCAGCAGTACTTC.

Only a few counts were recorded for this clonotype. The rearrangement joins TRBV3-1 to TRBJ2-2, with 8 bases lining up with TRBD2. Trimming took 1 base from V and 6 from J; bases not matched to a gene: 4. The CDR3 totals 15 residues. CDR1 is LGHDT, CDR2 YNNKEL, per germline (reference sequence). CDR3 bases: TGTGCCAGCAGCCAAGTTACAGCGGGGGCCGGGGAGCTGTTTTTT. Translating gives CASSQVTAGAGELFF.

This clonotype was observed a handful of times. The gene calls are TRBV5-8 and TRBJ2-5; 9 bases are shared with TRBD2. After removal of 1 base from V and 4 bases from J, the junction contained 5 bases not matched to a gene. This CDR3 has 15 amino acids. The germline gives CDR1 SGHTS, CDR2 YDEGEE. The CDR3 loop reads CASSLRRGGRETQYF. DNA for the CDR3: TGTGCCAGCAGCTTGAGGCGGGGGGGAAGAGAGACCCAGTACTTC. The full variable domain, completed using reference TRBV5-8 and TRBJ2-5, is EAGVTQSPTHLIKTRGQQATLRCSPISGHTSVYWYQQALGLGLQFLLWYDEGEERNRGNFPPRFSGRQFPNYSSELNVNALELEDSALYLCASSLRRGGRETQYFGPGTRLLVL.